The 18 T cell receptor beta chains below all came from one sample that was sequenced in a study of cytomegalovirus exposure and HLA in healthy donors. Profiling relied on immunoSEQ multiplex PCR, and the TCRdb table lists in-frame clones only, not all of them. The table shows 110,000 to 150,000 clones, with 84% occurring only once. What was sequenced was PBMCs. These receptors originate from a woman aged 25 to 39 in good health and CMV-seronegative.

This chain links TRBV6-1 with TRBJ1-5, with 7 bases lining up with TRBD1. J was trimmed by 6 bases and V by 4 bases; bases with no gene match: 9. The germline gives CDR1 MNHNS, CDR2 SASEGT. CDR3 size: 15 residues. The CDR3 loop reads CASSGYTGAVQPQHF. For the CDR3, the DNA is TGTGCCAGCAGTGGCTATACAGGGGCGGTTCAGCCCCAGCATTTT.

This clone occurred once. The chain carries TRBV6-1 and TRBJ2-7, with a weak D call TRBD1 (6 bases). The V gene lost 7 bases and the J gene lost 3 bases, with 19 bases spanning the gap. The CDR3 spans 15 residues. CDR1 and CDR2 from the germline V gene are MNHNS and SASEGT. The CDR3 protein is CASIGGYGTNYEQYF. The CDR3 DNA reads as TGTGCCAGCATAGGAGGCTACGGGACAAACTACGAGCAGTACTTC.

This clone has just a few counts. The chain couples TRBV7-9 to TRBJ1-4; 7 bases are a match to TRBD1. Germline loops: CDR1 SEHNR, CDR2 FQNEAQ (reference sequence). This CDR3 comprises 14 residues. After removal of 7 bases from V and 10 bases from J, the junction contained 12 bases not matched to a gene. The DNA for the CDR3 is TGTGCCAGCACCCCGACAGGGTCCGGGGGAAAACTGTTTTTT. Translating it yields CASTPTGSGGKLFF.

The chain combines TRBV27 with TRBJ2-5; TRBD1 might be the D (6 bases). Trimming pared 5 bases from V and 1 base from J, leaving 17 bases between. The CDR3 sequence is 16 residues long. Germline V gene lookup returns CDR1 MNHEY and CDR2 SMNVEV (reference sequence). CDR3 DNA: TGTGCCAGCAGTCCAACAGGGCGGTGGGGCCAAGAGACCCAGTACTTC. It codes for CASSPTGRWGQETQYF.

The rearrangement links TRBV21-1 to TRBJ2-2; the table's D gene call, TRBD2, was not cross checked with the DNA. TRBV21-1 represents a pseudogene. The CDR3 runs 14 residues. CDR3 residues: CASSKGTISGELFF. The CDR3 DNA reads TGTGCCAGCAGCAAAGGAACTATTTCCGGGGAGCTGTTTTTT.

V is TRBV6-5 and J is TRBJ2-7, with TRBD2 matching 9 bases. Trimming removed 5 bases from V and 2 bases from J; junction bases left unmatched: 4. This CDR3 is built from 14 residues. CDR1 is MNHEY, CDR2 SVGAGI, per germline. The CDR3 region is CASSNKRGAYEQYF. The CDR3 nucleotides read TGTGCCAGCAGTAACAAGCGGGGGGCCTACGAGCAGTACTTC.

The chain uses TRBV7-9 and TRBJ2-1; 11 nucleotides match TRBD2. Germline V gene lookup returns CDR1 SEHNR and CDR2 FQNEAQ (reference sequence). V lost 3 bases and J lost 4; bases outside the gene matches: 5. This CDR3 has 16 amino acids. The CDR3 loop is CASSFSTSGGYNEQFF. The CDR3 coding sequence is TGTGCCAGCAGCTTTTCAACTAGCGGGGGTTACAATGAGCAGTTCTTC. Supplemented by reference TRBV7-9 and TRBJ2-1, the full variable domain reads DTGVSQNPRHKITKRGQNVTFRCDPISEHNRLYWYRQTLGQGPEFLTYFQNEAQLEKSRLLSDRFSAERPKGSFSTLEIQRTEQGDSAMYLCASSFSTSGGYNEQFFGPGTRLTVL.

CDR3 amino acids: CASSYFRGGGNTEAFF. CDR3 sequence (DNA): TGTGCCAGCAGTTATTTTCGGGGAGGAGGGAACACTGAAGCTTTCTTT. This chain connects TRBV6-6 to TRBJ1-1; D remains ambiguous. CDR1 MNHNY and CDR2 SVGAGI come from the germline V gene (reference sequence). The CDR3 consists of 16 residues. Trimming stripped 3 bases from V and 1 base from J, with 15 bases between.

In DNA form, the CDR3 reads TGTGCCAGCAGCCAAGAAGGCAGCGGGGGACGGCCCTACGAGCAGTACTTC. It yields the protein CASSQEGSGGRPYEQYF. This sequence joins TRBV4-2 and TRBJ2-7; 8 bases fit TRBD2. CDR1 and CDR2 (germline): LGHNA, YNFKEQ. This CDR3 region has 17 residues. V lost 0 bases and J lost 2; bases outside the gene matches: 9.

The V call is TRBV27, the J call TRBJ1-1; perhaps TRBD1 as D (5 bases). CDR3 length: 13 amino acids. Between the trimmed V and J ends, which lost 4 bases and 11 bases, there was a span of 17 bases. CDR1 MNHEY and CDR2 SMNVEV come from the germline V gene (reference sequence). The CDR3 DNA follows: TGTGCCAGCAGTTCGGCTGAGAAGGGGAAGGCTTTCTTT. This sequence encodes CASSSAEKGKAFF.

CDR3 in DNA: TGTGCCAGCAGTAATAGGGGGCTGTACAATGAGCAGTTCTTC. It encodes CASSNRGLYNEQFF. V is TRBV6-1 and J is TRBJ2-1, with 7 bases that match TRBD1. The length of the CDR3 is 14 residues. The ends lost 5 bases at V and 4 bases at J; junction bases unmatched: 5. Germline V CDR1 and CDR2: MNHNS, SASEGT.

The V call is TRBV5-1, the J call TRBJ2-7, with D possibly being TRBD1 (6 bases). Trimming pared 3 bases from V and 4 bases from J, leaving 23 bases between. Germline V CDR1 and CDR2: SGHRS, YFSETQ. The CDR3 covers 17 residues. The CDR3 bases are TGCGCCAGCAGCTCGCCCGACAGGCGCCTAAGTAGATACGAGCAGTACTTC. Translated: CASSSPDRRLSRYEQYF.

This CDR3 reads CASSLGQPGTGELFF. CDR3 coding DNA: TGTGCCAGCAGTCTCGGTCAACCGGGGACCGGGGAGCTGTTTTTT. This chain joins TRBV28 and TRBJ2-2; D is perhaps TRBD2 (5 bases). This CDR3 has 15 amino acids. Germline assignment: CDR1 MDHEN and CDR2 SYDVKM. The V end was cut by 5 bases, the J end by 5 bases, with 15 bases between.

This clone was seen a single time. The chain carries TRBV6-5 and TRBJ1-5; 7 nucleotides line up with TRBD1. The CDR3 extends over 15 amino acids. Germline CDR1 and CDR2: MNHEY and SVGAGI. Unmatched junction bases numbered 4, after V lost 2 bases and J lost 3 bases. CDR3 amino acids: CASSYADRDNQPQHF. The CDR3 DNA sequence: TGTGCCAGCAGTTACGCAGACAGGGACAATCAGCCCCAGCATTTT.

This chain connects TRBV6-1 to TRBJ2-7; 8 nucleotides match TRBD1. The J segment lost 3 bases and the V segment lost 2 bases, leaving 9 bases of the junction unmatched. The V gene's germline CDR1 is MNHNS and CDR2 SASEGT. CDR3 length equals 16 residues. Here the CDR3 DNA reads TGTGCCAGCAGTGAAACCCCCCGGGACAGGATCTACGAGCAGTACTTC. It specifies CASSETPRDRIYEQYF.

The chain is built from TRBV29-1 and TRBJ2-3; possible D gene TRBD2, 7 bases. Per germline, CDR1 SQVTM and CDR2 ANQGSEA. This CDR3 region has 13 residues. V gave up 4 bases and J gave up 3 bases, with 11 bases separating them. CDR3 protein: CSVGGGRTDTQYF. The DNA of the CDR3 is TGCAGCGTTGGGGGGGGGCGGACAGATACGCAGTATTTT.

The chain recombines TRBV18 with TRBJ2-6; D possibly corresponds to TRBD1 (6 bases). This CDR3 has 16 amino acids. CDR1 is KGHSH and CDR2 is LQKENI in the germline V gene. Deletions cut 8 bases from V and 0 bases from J, with 14 bases between. CDR3 in DNA: TGTGCCAGCCATCAGGGGCAACACTCTGGGGCCAACGTCCTGACTTTC. As protein: CASHQGQHSGANVLTF. Full variable domain (missing parts from reference TRBV18 and TRBJ2-6): NAGVMQNPRHLVRRRGQEARLRCSPMKGHSHVYWYRQLPEEGLKFMVYLQKENIIDESGMPKERFSAEFPKEGPSILRIQQVVRGDSAAYFCASHQGQHSGANVLTFGAGSRLTVL.

The V gene is TRBV29-1, the J gene TRBJ2-1; 11 positions match TRBD2. CDR1 SQVTM and CDR2 ANQGSEA come from the germline V gene. The CDR3 length is 15 residues. The CDR3 DNA reads as TGCAGTGTTTACTCCGGGACTAGCGGTTCCAATGAGCAGTTCTTC. Its translation: CSVYSGTSGSNEQFF.